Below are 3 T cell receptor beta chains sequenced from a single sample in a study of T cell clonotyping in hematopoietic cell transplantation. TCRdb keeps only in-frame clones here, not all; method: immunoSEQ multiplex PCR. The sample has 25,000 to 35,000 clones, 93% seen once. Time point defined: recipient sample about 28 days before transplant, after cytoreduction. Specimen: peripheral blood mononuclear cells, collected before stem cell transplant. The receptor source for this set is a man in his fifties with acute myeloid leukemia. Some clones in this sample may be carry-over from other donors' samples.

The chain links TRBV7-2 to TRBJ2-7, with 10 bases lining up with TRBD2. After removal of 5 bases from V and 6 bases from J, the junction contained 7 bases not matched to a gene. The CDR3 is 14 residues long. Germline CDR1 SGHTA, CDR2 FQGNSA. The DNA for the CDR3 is TGTGCCAGCAGCGTGGCTAGCGGGAGAAGCGAGCAGTACTTC. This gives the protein CASSVASGRSEQYF.

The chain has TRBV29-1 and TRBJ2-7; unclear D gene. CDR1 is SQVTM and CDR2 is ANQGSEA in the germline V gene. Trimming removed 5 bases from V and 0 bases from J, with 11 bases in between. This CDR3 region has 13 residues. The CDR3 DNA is TGCAGCGTTTCCCCGATGAGCTCCTACGAGCAGTACTTC. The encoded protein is CSVSPMSSYEQYF.

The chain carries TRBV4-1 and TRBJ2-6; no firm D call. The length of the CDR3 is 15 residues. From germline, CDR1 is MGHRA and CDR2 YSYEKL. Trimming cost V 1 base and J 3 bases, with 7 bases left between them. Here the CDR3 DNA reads TGCGCCAGCAGCCAAGGACTTTTTGGGGCCAACGTCCTGACTTTC. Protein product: CASSQGLFGANVLTF.